A single sample is the source of the 12 T cell receptor beta chains below, sequenced in a study of read filtering for tumor transcriptome and immune sequencing. The library was built from 400 ng RNA with molecular barcoded adaptors for alpha/delta and beta/gamma chains. TCRdb fed the reads into MiXCR, producing one record per CDR3 protein. The table shows tens of thousands of distinct CDR3 sequences, with 20% to 25% occurring only once. The sequenced sample consisted of a population of CD138-negative cells sorted from bone marrow. Receptor source: a donor over 35 with multiple myeloma.

A few counts support this clonotype. This sequence joins TRBV28 and TRBJ2-7, with a tentative D call TRBD1 (6 bases). This CDR3 has 15 residues. Per germline, CDR1 MDHEN and CDR2 SYDVKM. Between the trimmed V and J ends, which lost 7 bases and 4 bases, there was a span of 20 bases. CDR3 in amino acids: CASNPKGQPWYEQYF. CDR3 DNA: TGTGCCAGCAACCCGAAGGGACAACCGTGGTACGAGCAGTACTTC.

In its sample, this clonotype was seen many times. This chain links TRBV5-1 with TRBJ2-5; D gene ambiguous. The CDR3 contains 13 residues. Germline lookup yields CDR1 SGHRS and CDR2 YFSETQ. The V end lost 2 bases, the J end lost 5 bases, and 10 bases lay between the germline ends. In DNA form, the CDR3 reads TGCGCCAGCAGCTTTCGGGCTGGGGAGACCCAGTACTTC. Protein sequence: CASSFRAGETQYF. Complete variable domain (other parts from reference TRBV5-1 and TRBJ2-5): KAGVTQTPRYLIKTRGQQVTLSCSPISGHRSVSWYQQTPGQGLQFLFEYFSETQRNKGNFPGRFSGRQFSNSRSEMNVSTLELGDSALYLCASSFRAGETQYFGPGTRLLVL.

This clonotype has a count of ten or more. The CDR3 protein is CASSDSSLAGAGELFF. In nucleotides, the CDR3 is TGTGCCAGCAGTGACTCGAGTTTAGCGGGAGCCGGGGAGCTGTTTTTT. V gene TRBV6-4 combines with J gene TRBJ2-2; 9 nucleotides align to TRBD2. CDR1 and CDR2 from the germline V gene are MRHNA and SNTAGT. CDR3 length: 16 residues. With V trimmed by 0 bases and J by 6 bases, 5 bases remained unmatched.

On this clonotype itself: A much larger clone differs from this one at a single base, so this may be a read error. The genes are TRBV20-1 and TRBJ2-2; D gene unclear. Germline CDR1 DFQATT, CDR2 SNEGSKA (reference sequence). CDR3 length: 13 residues. CDR3 region: CSASKSNIGELFF. The CDR3 region has the DNA TGCAGTGCTAGCAAATCGAACATCGGGGAGCTGTTTTTT.

This clonotype was counted only a few times. The J gene is TRBJ2-3, the V gene TRBV28; TRBD2 is a possible D gene (6 bases). V lost 10 bases, J lost 5 bases, and 13 bases lay in between. This CDR3 has 12 amino acids. The germline V gene encodes CDR1 MDHEN and CDR2 SYDVKM. CDR3: CATAGGRDTQYF. The DNA of the CDR3 is TGTGCCACAGCCGGGGGTCGAGATACGCAGTATTTT.

On this clonotype: A much bigger clone sits one base away, suggesting this may be a read error. The rearrangement uses TRBV29-1 and TRBJ1-1; D is undetermined. CDR3 length equals 12 residues. Germline values: CDR1 SQVTM, CDR2 ANQGSEA. This CDR3 is CSVEESDTGAFF. The CDR3, as DNA: TGCAGCGTTGAAGAGAGCGACACTGGAGCTTTCTTT.

This clonotype was detected once. J is TRBJ2-3 and V is TRBV6-4, with 12 nucleotides matching TRBD2. The CDR3 has 16 amino acids. V dropped 4 bases and J dropped 4; count of bases not matched to a gene: 6. From germline, CDR1 is MRHNA and CDR2 SNTAGT. CDR3 sequence reads: CASSGQTSGGADTQYF. CDR3 DNA: TGTGCCAGCAGTGGCCAGACTAGCGGGGGCGCAGATACGCAGTATTTT.

This clonotype was picked up many times. The CDR3 DNA sequence: TGTGCCAGCAGGGCCAACCACGGGGACACTGAAGCTTTCTTT. Its protein is CASRANHGDTEAFF. V gene TRBV12-3 or TRBV12-4 combines with J gene TRBJ1-1; D gene uncertain. V was trimmed by 6 bases and J by 3 bases, leaving 14 bases between them. This CDR3 spans 14 amino acids.

This clonotype was detected many times. The chain joins TRBV24-1 to TRBJ2-1, with 11 bases that match TRBD1. With V trimmed by 2 bases and J by 8 bases, 7 bases remained unmatched. This CDR3 has 16 amino acids. The germline V gene encodes CDR1 KGHDR and CDR2 SFDVKD. In DNA, the CDR3 is TGTGCCACCAGTGATTCCGGGACAGGGGGTTTCGATGAGCAGTTCTTC. Its translation is CATSDSGTGGFDEQFF.

Turning to this clonotype: A much larger clone differs from this one at a single base, so this may be a read error. The CDR3 does not end in the conserved phenylalanine or tryptophan, so this is likely a read error. The chain couples TRBV29-1 to TRBJ1-1; tentative D call: TRBD1 (5 bases). The germline V gene encodes CDR1 SQVTM and CDR2 ANQGSEA. The germline V and J ends were trimmed by 2 bases and 3 bases, with 13 bases remaining between them. This CDR3 is 14 amino acids long. The CDR3 DNA sequence: TGCAGCGTTGAACTTCAGGGAAAAGACACTGAAGCTTTCATT. Translation: CSVELQGKDTEAFI.

V usage is TRBV28 and J usage is TRBJ2-7; D call uncertain. The germline V gene has CDR1 MDHEN and CDR2 SYDVKM. V lost 5 bases and J 1 base, leaving 9 bases between the germline ends. The CDR3 runs 13 residues. This chain's CDR3 is CASSPVVSYEQYF. CDR3 nucleotide sequence: TGTGCCAGCAGTCCCGTGGTGTCCTACGAGCAGTACTTC.

This clonotype appeared many times. J is TRBJ2-7 and V is TRBV5-1; D gene ambiguous. This CDR3 has 14 residues. V lost 5 bases and J lost 0, with 12 bases in between. CDR1 and CDR2 from the germline V gene are SGHRS and YFSETQ. CDR3 sequence: CASRDGASSYEQYF. The CDR3 DNA follows: TGCGCCAGCAGGGATGGCGCCAGCTCCTACGAGCAGTACTTC. Supplemented by reference TRBV5-1 and TRBJ2-7, the full variable domain reads KAGVTQTPRYLIKTRGQQVTLSCSPISGHRSVSWYQQTPGQGLQFLFEYFSETQRNKGNFPGRFSGRQFSNSRSEMNVSTLELGDSALYLCASRDGASSYEQYFGPGTRLTVT.